The 30 T cell receptor beta chains given below trace back to one sample, sequenced in a study of blood T cell repertoires in COVID-19. Repertoires were generated with immunoSEQ multiplex PCR, while TCRdb's copy carries only in-frame clones and drops some. The table has some 32,000 clones, about nine tenths seen once; the top ten hold more than 13%. The source material was peripheral blood. All receptors come from a man in his fifties or sixties with active COVID-19.

V usage is TRBV27 and J usage is TRBJ2-5, with a weak D call TRBD2 (5 bases). The CDR3 totals 15 residues. Germline V gives CDR1 MNHEY, CDR2 SMNVEV (reference sequence). Trimming left V 7 bases short and J 2 bases short, with 17 bases between. Written as DNA, the CDR3 is TGTGCCAGCAAACTAGGGCCGGGCCTACAAGAGACCCAGTACTTC. It translates to CASKLGPGLQETQYF.

The genes are TRBV24-1 and TRBJ2-5, with D perhaps matching TRBD1 (5 bases). Per germline, CDR1 KGHDR and CDR2 SFDVKD. Trimming removed 2 bases at V and 5 bases at J, with 17 bases between. The CDR3 loop spans 16 amino acids. CDR3 DNA sequence: TGTGCCACCAGTGATTCAAGGGCAAGGGGATCGGAGACCCAGTACTTC. This sequence encodes CATSDSRARGSETQYF.

This clone has just one count. CDR3 nucleotides: TGTGCCAGCAGTGAAGAAAGACAGGGGTTCGAAGAGACCCAGTACTTC. It codes for CASSEERQGFEETQYF. This sequence joins TRBV2 and TRBJ2-5; the match to TRBD1 covers 8 bases. The CDR3 length is 16 residues. Germline V gene sequence: CDR1 SNHLY, CDR2 FYNNEI. The ends lost 1 base at V and 3 bases at J; junction bases unmatched: 7.

The V and J genes are TRBV19 and TRBJ2-7, with a possible D match to TRBD1 (5 bases). This CDR3 is 14 amino acids long. Germline-derived CDR1 and CDR2 are LNHDA and SQIVND (reference sequence). V lost 4 bases to trimming and J lost 3 bases, with 13 bases between them. CDR3 amino acids: CASSNQGSSYEQYF. Here the CDR3 DNA reads TGTGCCAGTAGTAATCAGGGCAGCAGCTACGAGCAGTACTTC.

The chain joins TRBV29-1 to TRBJ2-5; 7 positions match TRBD1. With V trimmed by 3 bases and J by 5 bases, 6 bases remained unmatched. The CDR3 is 13 residues long. Germline V CDR1 and CDR2: SQVTM, ANQGSEA. The CDR3 DNA is TGCAGCGTTGATGCACAGGGGATGGAGACCCAGTACTTC. Its translation is CSVDAQGMETQYF.

A few counts support this clone. The genes are TRBV27 and TRBJ2-2; maybe TRBD1 (7 bases). Germline V gene data show CDR1 as MNHEY and CDR2 as SMNVEV (reference sequence). The V and J ends lost 8 bases and 1 base respectively, with 11 bases between them. The CDR3 extends over 14 amino acids. CDR3 bases: TGTGCCAGCCGACAGGGACTGAACACCGGGGAGCTGTTTTTT. Encoded protein: CASRQGLNTGELFF.

The rearrangement links TRBV30 to TRBJ2-3; 8 bases match TRBD2. Germline CDR1 reads GTSNPN; CDR2 reads SVGIG (reference sequence). V lost 2 bases and J lost 1; bases outside the gene matches: 20. CDR3 length: 20 amino acids. CDR3: CAWSRFGRGLGSARTDTQYF. CDR3 coding DNA: TGTGCCTGGAGTAGGTTTGGCAGGGGACTAGGAAGCGCTCGCACAGATACGCAGTATTTT.

J is TRBJ2-2 and V is TRBV27; TRBD2 is a possible D gene (6 bases). The CDR3 is made up of 16 amino acids. From germline, CDR1 is MNHEY and CDR2 SMNVEV (reference sequence). V lost 5 bases and J lost 7, with 20 bases in between. The DNA of the CDR3 is TGTGCCAGCAGTGCCCGCCCCGCTAGCGTAGGCGGGGAGCTGTTTTTT. Protein sequence: CASSARPASVGGELFF.

This chain joins TRBV2 and TRBJ2-2; the match to TRBD2 covers 9 bases. This CDR3 comprises 16 residues. Germline CDR1 and CDR2: SNHLY and FYNNEI. J was trimmed by 4 bases and V by 2 bases; bases with no gene match: 5. The CDR3 DNA reads TGTGCCAGCAGTGAAAGTCGACTAGCGGTCACCGGGGAGCTGTTTTTT. Its translation is CASSESRLAVTGELFF.

V gene TRBV19 combines with J gene TRBJ1-5, with 7 positions matching TRBD1. CDR1 is LNHDA, CDR2 SQIVND, per germline (reference sequence). V dropped 8 bases and J dropped 7; count of bases not matched to a gene: 11. The CDR3 totals 14 residues. CDR3 sequence (DNA): TGTGCCAGTCGGCGACAGGGAATAAGCCAGCCCCAGCATTTT. Its translation: CASRRQGISQPQHF. Using reference TRBV19 and TRBJ1-5 for the parts outside the CDR3, the full variable domain is DGGITQSPKYLFRKEGQNVTLSCEQNLNHDAMYWYRQDPGQGLRLIYYSQIVNDFQKGDIAEGYSVSREKKESFPLTVTSAQKNPTAFYLCASRRQGISQPQHFGDGTRLSIL.

The V call is TRBV6-2 or TRBV6-3, the J call TRBJ1-5, with D perhaps TRBD1 (5 bases). The germline V gene has CDR1 MNHEY and CDR2 SVGEGT. Trimming cost V 2 bases and J 0 bases, with 14 bases left between them. The CDR3 has 17 residues. CDR3 sequence: CASSYVLGLHSNQPQHF. As DNA, the CDR3 is TGTGCCAGCAGTTACGTTCTGGGGCTTCATAGCAATCAGCCCCAGCATTTT.

The chain is built from TRBV5-1 and TRBJ2-1, with D unclear. CDR3 length equals 15 residues. Trimming cost V 0 bases and J 2 bases, with 9 bases left between them. CDR1 SGHRS and CDR2 YFSETQ come from the germline V gene. The CDR3 loop is CASSLDSGPYNEQFF. The CDR3 nucleotides are TGCGCCAGCAGCTTGGATAGTGGGCCCTACAATGAGCAGTTCTTC.

V usage is TRBV19 and J usage is TRBJ1-5, with D possibly being TRBD1 (5 bases). There are 15 residues in the CDR3. Germline V lookup: CDR1 LNHDA, CDR2 SQIVND (reference sequence). With 6 bases removed from V and 2 bases from J, the gap between germline ends came to 14 bases. The CDR3 DNA reads as TGTGCCAGTAGACAAACGGCCAGGGGCAATCAGCCCCAGCATTTT. Its protein product is CASRQTARGNQPQHF. Drawing the rest from reference TRBV19 and TRBJ1-5, the complete variable domain is DGGITQSPKYLFRKEGQNVTLSCEQNLNHDAMYWYRQDPGQGLRLIYYSQIVNDFQKGDIAEGYSVSREKKESFPLTVTSAQKNPTAFYLCASRQTARGNQPQHFGDGTRLSIL.

This chain links TRBV6-5 with TRBJ2-2, with 9 bases identical to TRBD1. Germline V lookup: CDR1 MNHEY, CDR2 SVGAGI. This CDR3 region has 15 residues. J was trimmed by 5 bases and V by 2 bases; bases with no gene match: 3. The CDR3 nucleotides read TGTGCCAGCAGTTACGGGGACAGGGTGACCGGGGAGCTGTTTTTT. Encoded protein: CASSYGDRVTGELFF.

The CDR3 protein is CATSGRSGRTYEQYF. DNA for the CDR3: TGTGCCACCAGCGGCCGGAGCGGGAGGACCTACGAGCAGTACTTC. The genes are TRBV15 and TRBJ2-7; 9 nucleotides align to TRBD2. The germline gives CDR1 LNHNV, CDR2 YYDKDF (reference sequence). The CDR3 has 15 residues. The trim removed 5 bases at V and 2 bases at J, leaving 7 bases unmatched.

The chain joins TRBV2 to TRBJ2-2; tentatively, D is TRBD2 (5 bases). With 8 bases removed from V and 3 bases from J, the gap between germline ends came to 13 bases. Germline V lookup: CDR1 SNHLY, CDR2 FYNNEI. The CDR3 spans 14 residues. The CDR3, as DNA: TGTGCCAGCGTTCCAGCGGCGCACACCGGGGAGCTGTTTTTT. It specifies CASVPAAHTGELFF.

Only one count was recorded for this clone. This rearrangement joins TRBV4-3 to TRBJ2-7; weak D call: TRBD2 (5 bases). Germline CDR1 LGHNA, CDR2 YSLEER. This CDR3 has 17 amino acids. V dropped 0 bases and J dropped 4 bases, with 19 bases sitting between them. The CDR3 DNA is TGCGCCAGCAGCCAAGATCTGCGGCTAGGCGGGCGATACGAGCAGTACTTC. Protein: CASSQDLRLGGRYEQYF.

This rearrangement joins TRBV5-4 to TRBJ1-1; D may be TRBD1 (5 bases). The CDR3 contains 16 residues. Trimming took 2 bases from V and 1 from J, leaving 15 bases between them. The germline V gene encodes CDR1 SGHNT and CDR2 YYREEE (reference sequence). CDR3 nucleotides: TGTGCCAGCAGCTTTGGGCAGACTAGGGGGAACACTGAAGCTTTCTTT. Residues: CASSFGQTRGNTEAFF.

This chain joins TRBV2 and TRBJ1-5, with D possibly being TRBD1 (5 bases). CDR1 and CDR2 (germline): SNHLY, FYNNEI. CDR3 size: 15 residues. V dropped 2 bases and J dropped 3 bases, with 11 bases sitting between them. CDR3 in amino acids: CASSELSGNNQPQHF. In DNA form, the CDR3 reads TGTGCCAGCAGTGAATTATCAGGGAACAATCAGCCCCAGCATTTT.

The rearrangement uses TRBV9 and TRBJ1-6; D call uncertain. Germline-derived CDR1 and CDR2 are SGDLS and YYNGEE. This CDR3 is built from 14 residues. Trimming stripped 2 bases from V and 7 bases from J, with 10 bases between. CDR3 DNA: TGTGCCAGCAGCGTTGATCCGGGAAATTCACCCCTCCACTTT. Translating it yields CASSVDPGNSPLHF.

The rearrangement uses TRBV7-3 and TRBJ2-7; 10 nucleotides agree with TRBD1. Germline loops: CDR1 SGHTA, CDR2 FQGTGA. The V and J ends lost 3 bases and 3 bases, in that order; junction bases with no gene match: 2. The CDR3 covers 14 residues. CDR3 protein: CASSLGQGNYEQYF. CDR3 bases: TGTGCCAGCAGCTTGGGACAGGGGAACTACGAGCAGTACTTC.

The CDR3 loop reads CASSLGPGELFF. The CDR3 nucleotides read TGTGCCAGCAGCTTGGGGCCCGGGGAGCTGTTTTTT. The V call is TRBV11-2, the J call TRBJ2-2, with D perhaps matching TRBD1 (5 bases). V gave up 3 bases and J gave up 6 bases, with 5 bases separating them. CDR3 length: 12 residues. CDR1 SGHAT and CDR2 FQNNGV come from the germline V gene. Supplemented by reference TRBV11-2 and TRBJ2-2, the full variable domain reads EAGVAQSPRYKIIEKRQSVAFWCNPISGHATLYWYQQILGQGPKLLIQFQNNGVVDDSQLPKDRFSAERLKGVDSTLKIQPAKLEDSAVYLCASSLGPGELFFGEGSRLTVL.

V usage is TRBV6-5 and J usage is TRBJ2-3; D is unclear. CDR1 is MNHEY and CDR2 is SVGAGI in the germline V gene. CDR3 length equals 12 residues. Trimming stripped 2 bases from V and 6 bases from J, with 6 bases between. The CDR3 DNA follows: TGTGCCAGCAGTTACCGGGTGGATACGCAGTATTTT. Amino acid sequence: CASSYRVDTQYF.

V usage is TRBV29-1 and J usage is TRBJ2-7; 8 positions agree with TRBD2. Per the germline V gene, CDR1 is SQVTM and CDR2 is ANQGSEA. This CDR3 has 12 residues. The V segment lost 3 bases and the J segment 2 bases; nucleotides outside the gene matches: 0. The CDR3, as DNA: TGCAGCGTTGAGGGACTAGCCTACGAGCAGTACTTC. Its protein is CSVEGLAYEQYF.

V usage is TRBV11-2 and J usage is TRBJ2-7; 12 bases match TRBD1. CDR3 length equals 18 residues. The V and J ends lost 3 bases and 7 bases, in that order; junction bases with no gene match: 16. Germline V gives CDR1 SGHAT, CDR2 FQNNGV. DNA for the CDR3: TGTGCCAGCAGCTTGGTAGGGGGGGGACAGGGGGCGCGTGGGGAGCAGTACTTC. Translation: CASSLVGGGQGARGEQYF.

The chain links TRBV11-2 to TRBJ1-6; 9 bases match TRBD1. Germline CDR1 and CDR2: SGHAT and FQNNGV. The junction had 12 bases not matched to a gene; V was cut back by 7 bases and J by 8 bases. This CDR3 has 16 amino acids. CDR3 amino acids: CASIFGTGTADSPLHF. CDR3 nucleotides: TGTGCCAGCATATTTGGGACAGGGACGGCCGATTCACCCCTCCACTTT.

V gene TRBV19 combines with J gene TRBJ2-7, with 10 bases lining up with TRBD1. Germline V gene lookup returns CDR1 LNHDA and CDR2 SQIVND (reference sequence). J gave up 6 bases and V 5 bases, and 7 bases lay outside the gene matches. The CDR3 has 14 amino acids. The CDR3 reads CASSPSGTGAEQYF. The CDR3 DNA reads TGTGCCAGTAGTCCGTCCGGGACAGGGGCCGAGCAGTACTTC.

This clone showed up just once. V usage is TRBV6-6 and J usage is TRBJ2-1; D might be TRBD2 (6 bases). V lost 2 bases to trimming and J lost 8 bases, with 13 bases between them. Germline V lookup: CDR1 MNHNY, CDR2 SVGAGI (reference sequence). This CDR3 spans 14 amino acids. In DNA, the CDR3 is TGTGCCAGCAGTTACCTAGCGAGGGACTATGAGCAGTTCTTC. Protein product: CASSYLARDYEQFF.

This chain connects TRBV7-8 to TRBJ2-1; D gene uncertain. Trimming stripped 0 bases from V and 3 bases from J, with 6 bases between. Germline assignment: CDR1 SGHVS and CDR2 FQNEAQ. The CDR3 has 14 amino acids. Written as DNA, the CDR3 is TGTGCCAGCAGCTTAGCCAACAGCTACAATGAGCAGTTCTTC. Translation: CASSLANSYNEQFF.

The V and J genes are TRBV30 and TRBJ2-1; D is uncertain. Germline assignment: CDR1 GTSNPN and CDR2 SVGIG (reference sequence). Trimming took 5 bases from V and 4 from J, leaving 6 bases between them. This CDR3 contains 11 residues. The CDR3 sequence: CAWDKYNEQFF. The CDR3 DNA reads TGTGCCTGGGACAAATACAATGAGCAGTTCTTC.